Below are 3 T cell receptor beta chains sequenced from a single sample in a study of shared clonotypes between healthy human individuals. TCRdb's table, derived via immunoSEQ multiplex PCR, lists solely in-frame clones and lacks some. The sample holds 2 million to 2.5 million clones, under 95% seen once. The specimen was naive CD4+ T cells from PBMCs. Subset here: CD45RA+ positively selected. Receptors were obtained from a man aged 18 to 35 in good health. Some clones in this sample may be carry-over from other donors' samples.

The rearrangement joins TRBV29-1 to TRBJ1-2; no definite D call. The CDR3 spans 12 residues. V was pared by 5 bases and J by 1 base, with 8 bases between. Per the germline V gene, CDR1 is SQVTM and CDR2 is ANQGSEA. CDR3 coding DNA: TGCAGCGTTTCAGTCAGTAACTATGGCTACACCTTC. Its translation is CSVSVSNYGYTF.

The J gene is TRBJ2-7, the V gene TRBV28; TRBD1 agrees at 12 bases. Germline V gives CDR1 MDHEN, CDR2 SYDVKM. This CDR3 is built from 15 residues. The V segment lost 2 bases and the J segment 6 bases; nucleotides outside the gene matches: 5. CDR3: CASSLRGQGAFEQYF. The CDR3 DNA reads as TGTGCCAGCAGTTTAAGGGGACAGGGGGCCTTCGAGCAGTACTTC.

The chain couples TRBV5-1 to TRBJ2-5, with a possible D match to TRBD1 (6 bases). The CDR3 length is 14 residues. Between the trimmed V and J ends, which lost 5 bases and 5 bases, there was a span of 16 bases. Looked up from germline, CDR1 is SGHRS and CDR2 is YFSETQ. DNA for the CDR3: TGCGCCAGCAGTCCGGAACAGGGTGGGGAGACCCAGTACTTC. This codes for CASSPEQGGETQYF.